This T cell receptor (beta chain) is drawn from a study of OX40 agonist ivuxolimab in advanced cancers. Across the whole study: Across the patients, intravenous ivuxolimab was delivered every 2 weeks at 0.01 to 10 mg/kg.

The repertoire was sequenced with immunoSEQ multiplex PCR; TCRdb's copy has only in-frame clones and lacks some. The sample lists about 68,000 clones; roughly 84% were seen once. General study points: Clonal expansion among partial responders at 0.1-3.0 mg/kg ranked near the lowest. At doses 0.1 to 3.0 mg/kg, CD4+ and CD8+ clones expanded.

There are 16 residues in the CDR3. Per germline, CDR1 SNHLY and CDR2 FYNNEI. The V and J ends lost 7 bases and 2 bases respectively, with 18 bases between them. As concerns this clone: Its target is unknown.

The sequencing used CD4+ or CD8+ T cells sorted from blood, collected in a trial of the OX40 agonist ivuxolimab. The receptor's source is an adult with an advanced solid tumor such as melanoma, head and neck, liver or kidney cancer. The chain carries TRBV2 and TRBJ2-1, with D possibly matching TRBD1 (6 bases). CDR3: CASTPRDRPAYNEQFF. CDR3 nucleotides: TGTGCCAGCACCCCACGAGACAGGCCTGCCTACAATGAGCAGTTCTTC.